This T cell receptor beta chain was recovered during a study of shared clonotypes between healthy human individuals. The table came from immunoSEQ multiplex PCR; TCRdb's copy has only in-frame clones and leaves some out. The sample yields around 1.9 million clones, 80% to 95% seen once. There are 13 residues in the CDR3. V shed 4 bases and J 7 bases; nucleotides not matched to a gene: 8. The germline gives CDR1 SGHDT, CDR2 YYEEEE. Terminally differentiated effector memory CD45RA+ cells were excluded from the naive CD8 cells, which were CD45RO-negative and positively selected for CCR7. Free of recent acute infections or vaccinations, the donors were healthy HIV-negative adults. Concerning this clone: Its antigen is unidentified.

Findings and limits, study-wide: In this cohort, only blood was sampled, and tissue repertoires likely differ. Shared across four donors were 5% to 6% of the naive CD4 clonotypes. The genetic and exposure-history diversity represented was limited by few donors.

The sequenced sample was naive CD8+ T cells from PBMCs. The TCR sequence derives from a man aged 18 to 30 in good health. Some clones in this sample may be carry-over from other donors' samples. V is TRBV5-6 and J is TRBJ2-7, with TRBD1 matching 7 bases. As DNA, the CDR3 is TGTGCCAGCAGCACCGGACAGGTGGAAGAGCAGTACTTC. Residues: CASSTGQVEEQYF.